These 2 T cell receptor beta chains were sequenced from one sample in a study of cytomegalovirus exposure and HLA in healthy donors. PCR was performed using 60 Vbeta and 13 Jbeta primers. Sequencing used immunoSEQ multiplex PCR; TCRdb keeps in-frame clones, though not all of them. The table has 150,000 to 200,000 clones, roughly 76% seen once. The material sequenced was PBMCs. These receptors originate from a woman under 30 in good health and CMV-seropositive.

The genes are TRBV6-1 and TRBJ1-1; no clear D gene. Germline lookup yields CDR1 MNHNS and CDR2 SASEGT. V lost 0 bases, J lost 3 bases, and 14 bases lay in between. The CDR3 has 16 residues. CDR3: CASSEADRGPDTEAFF. CDR3 nucleotides: TGTGCCAGCAGTGAAGCGGACCGGGGTCCGGACACTGAAGCTTTCTTT.

Concerning this clone itself: The same CDR3 arises from other DNA sequences in this sample as well. CDR3 loop: CASSIGQGAYNEQFF. The CDR3 DNA reads TGTGCCAGTAGTATAGGACAGGGGGCTTACAATGAGCAGTTCTTC. V and J are TRBV19 and TRBJ2-1, with 10 bases lining up with TRBD1. Germline values: CDR1 LNHDA, CDR2 SQIVND (reference sequence). CDR3 length: 15 residues. After removal of 1 base from V and 4 bases from J, the junction contained 1 base not matched to a gene.